This T cell receptor beta chain was identified during a study of T cell clones after liver transplantation. Whole-study context: A pre-transplant mixed lymphocyte reaction with TCRbeta sequencing defined graft-donor-reactive clones followed in post-transplant blood.

Details on this clone: The antigen remains unidentified.

Per germline, CDR1 SGHTA and CDR2 FQGNSA. Trimming took 4 bases from V and 7 from J, leaving 16 bases between them. The CDR3 has 14 amino acids. The data were produced by immunoSEQ multiplex PCR, yet TCRdb's version contains in-frame clones alone and is incomplete. This sample has roughly 80,000 clones, with roughly 85% found just once. Study outcomes and limitations: Donor-reactive sequences fell more than third party-reactive ones, suggesting partial deletion. The donor-reactive repertoire was only partly measurable in two subjects, lacking donor cells. Migration into the graft, not deletion, may explain lost graft donor-reactive T cells.

The chain is built from TRBV7-2 and TRBJ2-5, with D possibly matching TRBD2 (7 bases). This sequence was found in a human patient who received a liver transplant. Some T cells may have come from the graft donor. The sequencing used CD4+ T cells from blood, collected at the 22-month timepoint. CDR3 residues: CASSSTSVGATQYF. In nucleotides, the CDR3 is TGTGCCAGCAGCTCCACTAGCGTGGGGGCGACCCAGTACTTC.